This T cell receptor (beta chain) was sequenced for a study of a mutant IDH1 vaccine in newly diagnosed glioma. At the level of the study: Patients began vaccination 4-6 weeks after radiotherapy alone, or with temozolomide cycles.

Noted time point: week 11, during vaccination. A single vaccine dose contained 300 ug of mutant IDH1 20-mer peptide, and topical imiquimod was used with it. TCRdb's copy holds only in-frame clones and misses some; the assay was immunoSEQ multiplex PCR. The sample includes 40,000 or so clones, about four fifths of them seen just once. CDR1 and CDR2 (germline): MNHEY, SVGAGI. V gave up 3 bases and J gave up 7 bases, with 21 bases separating them. CDR3 length equals 16 residues. Turning to this clone: Its antigen is unidentified.

The sample consisted of PBMCs, taken from a glioma patient whose treatment included an IDH1 peptide vaccine. The sequence was obtained from a man aged 35-49 years with glioma. The chain employs TRBV6-5 and TRBJ1-1, with D uncertain. The CDR3 here is CASSYTTSFSGVEAFF. CDR3 sequence (DNA): TGTGCCAGCAGTTATACGACCAGTTTCTCGGGTGTTGAAGCTTTCTTT.